The present T cell receptor beta chain was sequenced within a study of control samples from healthy donors and cancer patients. Sequencing used immunoSEQ multiplex PCR; TCRdb keeps in-frame clones, though not all of them. The repertoire consists of approximately 70,000 clones, with around nine tenths occurring once and the leading ten covering over 4.5%. Germline loops: CDR1 SGHAT, CDR2 FQNNGV. This CDR3 spans 15 amino acids. V shed 5 bases, J shed 2 bases, and the junction held 8 bases outside the gene matches. The clonotype was recovered from a man between 60 and 75 years old with colorectal cancer. This chain links TRBV11-2 with TRBJ1-2; 7 bases map to TRBD1. The sequencing sample was made of PBMCs. In nucleotides, the CDR3 is TGTGCCAGCAGCCCCCGGACAGGACCAAACTATGGCTACACCTTC. As protein: CASSPRTGPNYGYTF.